This entry features one T cell receptor beta chain sequence. Its antigen is not known. The data are from a study of T-cell memory formation after mild COVID-19. Overall study: TCR clusters largely stayed donor specific.

The authors produced TCR alpha and TCR beta cDNA libraries with sample barcodes and UMIs by 5'RACE using constant-segment primers. One entry per CDR3 protein, called by TCRdb with MiXCR from the 5' RACE reads. The sample has 150,000 to 200,000 distinct CDR3 sequences, roughly 15% seen once. This CDR3 has 15 residues. The V and J ends lost 0 bases and 5 bases respectively, with 11 bases between them. Germline V gives CDR1 SGHNT, CDR2 YYREEE (reference sequence). Notes on the study in general: The study found contracting CD4+ clones mainly in CM and EM and contracting CD8+ clones in EMRA. There was no confirmation that second-wave clones peaking on day 37 were SARS-CoV-2 specific.

The receptor comes from an adult woman who had mild COVID-19 (a few samples of this study predate the infection). Cell type and time point are not known. The chain carries TRBV5-4 and TRBJ2-2; D remains unclear. The material sequenced was PBMCs or a T cell subset sorted from them (not recorded which). CDR3 nucleotides: TGTGCCAGCAGCTTGGCAAATGTAGGGACCGGGGAGCTGTTTTTT. It specifies CASSLANVGTGELFF.